These 20 T cell receptor beta chains originate from one sample sequenced in a study of control samples from healthy donors and cancer patients. Libraries were prepared by immunoSEQ multiplex PCR; TCRdb keeps only in-frame clonotypes and omits some of them. This table has 400,000 to 450,000 clones, more than 80% appearing once. The sequencing input was PBMCs. The receptors were sampled from a man aged 35 to 55 with head and neck cancer.

The V call is TRBV11-2, the J call TRBJ2-2; maybe TRBD1 (6 bases). This CDR3 is 18 amino acids long. V gave up 0 bases and J gave up 4 bases, with 18 bases separating them. Germline values: CDR1 SGHAT, CDR2 FQNNGV. The CDR3 DNA reads TGTGCCAGCAGCTTAGATCTTGGGGCAGGGGTGGGCACCGGGGAGCTGTTTTTT. Encoded protein: CASSLDLGAGVGTGELFF.

The chain couples TRBV5-1 to TRBJ2-5; D unresolved. CDR1 is SGHRS, CDR2 YFSETQ, per germline. Trimming stripped 0 bases from V and 0 bases from J, with 6 bases between. The CDR3 has 14 amino acids. The CDR3 loop is CASSLDLYQETQYF. The CDR3 DNA reads as TGCGCCAGCAGCTTGGACCTATACCAAGAGACCCAGTACTTC.

Regarding this clone: Its ends do not fully match the called genes, so a read error is possible. The rearrangement links TRBV2 to TRBJ2-2; 7 nucleotides match TRBD1. This CDR3 contains 15 residues. The V gene's germline CDR1 is SNHLY and CDR2 FYNNEI. The CDR3 DNA sequence: TGTGCCAGCAGGGAAGGGGGCTTTAACACCGGGGAGCTGTTTTTT. It codes for CASREGGFNTGELFF.

The rearrangement joins TRBV2 to TRBJ1-6; a weak D match, TRBD1 (5 bases). V shed 4 bases and J shed 15 bases, with 13 bases lying between them. CDR1 and CDR2 from the germline V gene are SNHLY and FYNNEI. CDR3 size: 12 residues. The CDR3 DNA is TGTGCCAGCAGTGGATCGGGACTTAACCTCCACTTT. It is translated as CASSGSGLNLHF.

V usage is TRBV14 and J usage is TRBJ2-1; D not certain. Germline CDR1 is SGHDN and CDR2 is FVKESK. Trimming left V 0 bases short and J 2 bases short, with 8 bases between. This CDR3 is built from 15 residues. The CDR3 protein is CASSQEANPYNEQFF. Here the CDR3 DNA reads TGTGCCAGCAGCCAAGAGGCAAACCCCTACAATGAGCAGTTCTTC.

CDR3 sequence: CASTGPPGGVSRGYTF. Here the CDR3 DNA reads TGTGCCAGCACAGGACCGCCCGGGGGGGTTTCAAGAGGCTACACCTTC. This chain connects TRBV28 to TRBJ1-2; D might be TRBD1 (5 bases). V was trimmed by 7 bases and J by 8 bases, leaving 26 bases between them. The CDR3 is made up of 16 amino acids. In germline, CDR1 is MDHEN, CDR2 SYDVKM.

The gene calls are TRBV5-1 and TRBJ1-6, with TRBD1 matching over 8 bases. With V trimmed by 2 bases and J by 8 bases, 6 bases remained unmatched. Germline V gene lookup returns CDR1 SGHRS and CDR2 YFSETQ. This CDR3 contains 15 residues. This CDR3 reads CASSFSLTGDSPLHF. DNA for the CDR3: TGCGCCAGCAGCTTTAGCTTGACAGGGGATTCACCCCTCCACTTT.

The rearrangement joins TRBV24-1 to TRBJ2-7, with 7 bases matching TRBD2. The CDR3 is 14 residues long. After removal of 6 bases from V and 3 bases from J, the junction contained 7 bases not matched to a gene. CDR1 is KGHDR and CDR2 is SFDVKD in the germline V gene. CDR3 in amino acids: CATSSGASGYEQYF. CDR3 DNA sequence: TGTGCCACCAGTTCTGGGGCTAGCGGCTACGAGCAGTACTTC.

This chain connects TRBV27 to TRBJ2-5; 11 nucleotides align to TRBD2. The CDR3 consists of 15 residues. The V and J ends lost 8 bases and 5 bases, in that order; junction bases with no gene match: 10. Germline CDR1 reads MNHEY; CDR2 reads SMNVEV (reference sequence). CDR3 in amino acids: CASRLIAGGLETQYF. The CDR3, as DNA: TGTGCCAGCCGTCTCATAGCGGGAGGGCTTGAGACCCAGTACTTC.

The genes are TRBV5-4 and TRBJ2-2; D could derive from TRBD1 or TRBD2 (5 bases each). V was shortened by 5 bases and J by 3 bases, with 14 bases between the two germline ends. CDR1 and CDR2 from the germline V gene are SGHNT and YYREEE (reference sequence). The CDR3 sequence is 15 residues long. CDR3 nucleotides: TGTGCCAGCAGATCCAGGGTCGGGGACACCGGGGAGCTGTTTTTT. Translation: CASRSRVGDTGELFF. Full variable domain (missing parts from reference TRBV5-4 and TRBJ2-2): ETGVTQSPTHLIKTRGQQVTLRCSSQSGHNTVSWYQQALGQGPQFIFQYYREEENGRGNFPPRFSGLQFPNYSSELNVNALELDDSALYLCASRSRVGDTGELFFGEGSRLTVL.

The chain has TRBV7-2 and TRBJ1-4, with 10 bases matching TRBD1. Germline CDR1 reads SGHTA; CDR2 reads FQGNSA. The J segment lost 3 bases and the V segment lost 4 bases, leaving 5 bases of the junction unmatched. This CDR3 is built from 16 residues. The CDR3 reads CASSSRDRGPNEKLFF. The CDR3 DNA sequence: TGTGCCAGCAGCTCCCGGGACAGGGGCCCTAATGAAAAACTGTTTTTT.

As regards this clone: Other nucleotide sequences in the sample specify the same CDR3. The chain carries TRBV9 and TRBJ2-3, with D uncertain. Germline CDR1 reads SGDLS; CDR2 reads YYNGEE. The CDR3 totals 13 residues. The V gene lost 0 bases and the J gene lost 2 bases, with 4 bases spanning the gap. The CDR3 region has the DNA TGTGCCAGCAGCGTAGGACACACAGATACGCAGTATTTT. It is translated as CASSVGHTDTQYF.

The chain carries TRBV5-1 and TRBJ1-1, with D tentatively TRBD1 (6 bases). Per germline, CDR1 SGHRS and CDR2 YFSETQ. Between the trimmed V and J ends, which lost 2 bases and 3 bases, there was a span of 14 bases. The CDR3 contains 15 residues. CDR3 region: CASSFVQGADTEAFF. CDR3 nucleotide sequence: TGCGCCAGCAGCTTCGTACAGGGTGCGGACACTGAAGCTTTCTTT.

As regards this clone: One junction end disagrees with the germline gene, perhaps due to a read error. The V call is TRBV7-9, the J call TRBJ2-2; 9 bases match TRBD1. CDR1 SEHNR and CDR2 FQNEAQ come from the germline V gene (reference sequence). The CDR3 consists of 16 residues. This CDR3 reads CASSAGQGANTGELFF. The CDR3 DNA sequence: TGTGCCAGCAGCGCGGGACAGGGAGCGAACACCGGGGAACTGTTTTTT.

This chain joins TRBV5-6 and TRBJ2-7, with D perhaps matching TRBD2 (5 bases). The CDR3 spans 15 residues. The ends were cut back, 0 bases at V and 0 bases at J, with 10 bases in the middle. Looked up from germline, CDR1 is SGHDT and CDR2 is YYEEEE. The CDR3 coding sequence is TGTGCCAGCAGCTTGGAAGTGGGGAGCTCCTACGAGCAGTACTTC. This encodes CASSLEVGSSYEQYF.

This chain uses TRBV7-8 with TRBJ1-1, with TRBD1 matching over 7 bases. The CDR3 contains 16 residues. V lost 4 bases and J lost 8; bases outside the gene matches: 16. From germline, CDR1 is SGHVS and CDR2 FQNEAQ. Written as DNA, the CDR3 is TGTGCCAGCAGCTCTGGGCTAAGGGGGCCTTTAGCCGAAGCTTTCTTT. Its translation: CASSSGLRGPLAEAFF. Full variable domain (missing parts from reference TRBV7-8 and TRBJ1-1): GAGVSQSPRYKVAKRGQDVALRCDPISGHVSLFWYQQALGQGPEFLTYFQNEAQLDKSGLPSDRFFAERPEGSVSTLKIQRTQQEDSAVYLCASSSGLRGPLAEAFFGQGTRLTVV.

This rearrangement joins TRBV5-1 to TRBJ1-1, with a possible D match to TRBD1 (5 bases). CDR3 size: 17 residues. V was clipped by 0 bases and J by 5 bases, with 20 bases between them. Germline CDR1 SGHRS, CDR2 YFSETQ. CDR3 DNA: TGCGCCAGCAGCTTGGCCTCTTTAGGTGGGCAGGGAACTGAAGCTTTCTTT. Translated, it gives CASSLASLGGQGTEAFF.

The J gene is TRBJ2-2, the V gene TRBV5-1; D is possibly TRBD1 (6 bases). This CDR3 is 16 amino acids long. V was shortened by 4 bases and J by 0 bases, with 13 bases between the two germline ends. Germline values: CDR1 SGHRS, CDR2 YFSETQ. The DNA of the CDR3 is TGCGCCAGCAGCCCACCGGACAGTGCGAACACCGGGGAGCTGTTTTTT. This gives the protein CASSPPDSANTGELFF.

The chain recombines TRBV19 with TRBJ2-7; a weak D match, TRBD2 (7 bases). The germline V gene has CDR1 LNHDA and CDR2 SQIVND (reference sequence). The CDR3 is made up of 14 amino acids. Trimming took 6 bases from V and 2 from J, leaving 14 bases between them. The CDR3 region is CASSKGGRPYEQYF. The CDR3 DNA reads TGTGCCAGTAGCAAGGGGGGGCGACCCTACGAGCAGTACTTC.

This chain uses TRBV2 with TRBJ2-7, with TRBD1 matching over 8 bases. V lost 7 bases, J lost 5 bases, and 10 bases stayed unmatched. CDR3 length equals 14 residues. CDR1 is SNHLY, CDR2 FYNNEI, per germline. The DNA of the CDR3 is TGTGCCAGCAATTTTGACAGGGGCTTCGACGAGCAGTACTTC. Translation: CASNFDRGFDEQYF.